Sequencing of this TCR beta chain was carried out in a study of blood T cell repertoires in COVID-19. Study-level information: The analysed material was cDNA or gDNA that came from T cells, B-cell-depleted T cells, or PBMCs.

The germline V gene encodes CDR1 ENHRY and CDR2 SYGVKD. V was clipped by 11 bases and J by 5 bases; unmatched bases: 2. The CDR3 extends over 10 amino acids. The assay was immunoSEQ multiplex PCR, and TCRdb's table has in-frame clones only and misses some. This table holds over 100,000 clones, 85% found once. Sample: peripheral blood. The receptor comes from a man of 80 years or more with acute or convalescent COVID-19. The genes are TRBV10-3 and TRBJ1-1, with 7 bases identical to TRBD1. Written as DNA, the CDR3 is TGTGCCGTGGGACAGACTGAAGCTTTCTTT. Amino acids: CAVGQTEAFF.